The sequence of this TCR beta chain was determined in a study of blood T cell repertoires in COVID-19. Turning to the study itself: COVID-19 samples, acute and convalescent, were from the United States, Italy and Spain.

Sequenced by immunoSEQ multiplex PCR; TCRdb stores in-frame clones only, minus some. Of tens of thousands of clones in the sample, roughly nine tenths were seen once. The CDR3 runs 16 residues. Germline trimming cut 2 bases from V and 5 bases from J; bases unmatched to any gene: 7. Germline assignment: CDR1 SGHDN and CDR2 FVKESK. The receptor was derived from a man between 45 and 60 years old with active COVID-19. The source material was peripheral blood. The chain uses TRBV14 and TRBJ2-2, with 8 bases matching TRBD1. This CDR3 reads CASSQRWDRRTGELFF. The CDR3 DNA follows: TGTGCCAGCAGCCAACGATGGGACAGGAGGACCGGGGAGCTGTTTTTT.